A single sample is the source of the 7 T cell receptor beta chains below, sequenced in a study of Graves' ophthalmopathy and Graves' hyperthyroidism. RNA transcripts were the source from which TCR beta CDR3 regions were amplified. Second-round multiplex PCR came after a first-round RT-PCR that employed HTBI primers. TCRdb re-analysed the multiplex PCR reads in MiXCR, keeping a single row per CDR3 protein. The repertoire has roughly 500,000 distinct CDR3 sequences, 14% of them found once; the top ten carry approximately 9.8%. The sequencing sample was made of blood. The receptor source for this set is a woman under 40 with Graves' ophthalmopathy.

This clonotype was seen ten or more times. The J gene is TRBJ1-1, the V gene TRBV28, with D uncertain. Germline CDR1 MDHEN, CDR2 SYDVKM. The CDR3 loop spans 14 amino acids. Trimming pared 6 bases from V and 6 bases from J, leaving 17 bases between. The DNA of the CDR3 is TGTGCCAGCAGCCAAGACCCTGCCTGGGCTGAAGCTTTCTTT. It translates to CASSQDPAWAEAFF.

This rearrangement joins TRBV27 to TRBJ1-1; the D gene is possibly TRBD1 (6 bases). Germline V lookup: CDR1 MNHEY, CDR2 SMNVEV (reference sequence). The CDR3 runs 15 residues. V lost 7 bases to trimming and J lost 4 bases, with 19 bases between them. The CDR3 spells CASTSRGSWGTEAFF. The CDR3, as DNA: TGTGCCAGCACCTCCAGGGGATCATGGGGCACTGAAGCTTTCTTT.

This clonotype was detected ten times or more. The chain combines TRBV10-3 with TRBJ1-6; no clear D. V was pared by 8 bases and J by 5 bases, with 10 bases between. CDR1 is ENHRY and CDR2 is SYGVKD in the germline V gene. This CDR3 is 13 amino acids long. Here the CDR3 reads CAIGFLDNSPLHF. The CDR3 DNA reads TGTGCCATCGGCTTTCTGGATAATTCACCCCTCCACTTT.

This clonotype was recorded at least ten times. This chain links TRBV28 with TRBJ1-1, with TRBD1 as a possible D gene (5 bases). With 8 bases removed from V and 2 bases from J, the gap between germline ends came to 15 bases. There are 14 residues in the CDR3. CDR1 and CDR2 from the germline V gene are MDHEN and SYDVKM. DNA of the CDR3: TGTGCCAGCTGTCCGGGACGGAGAAACACTGAAGCTTTCTTT. Protein product: CASCPGRRNTEAFF.

This clonotype was observed at least ten times. CDR3 sequence: CASSLTGRWTQYF. In DNA, the CDR3 is TGTGCCAGCAGTCTGACTGGGCGTTGGACCCAGTACTTC. The chain is built from TRBV12-3 or TRBV12-4 and TRBJ2-5; D is uncertain. Deletions cut 5 bases from V and 7 bases from J, with 14 bases between. CDR3 length: 13 residues.

This clonotype has at least ten counts. The chain combines TRBV19 with TRBJ2-5, with no clear D. This CDR3 region has 14 residues. The germline V and J ends were trimmed by 0 bases and 0 bases, with 5 bases remaining between them. Germline lookup yields CDR1 LNHDA and CDR2 SQIVND (reference sequence). CDR3 amino acids: CASSIDNNQETQYF. The DNA for the CDR3 is TGTGCCAGTAGTATAGATAACAACCAAGAGACCCAGTACTTC.

This clonotype came up a few times. This chain joins TRBV28 and TRBJ1-5; no reliable D call. V dropped 7 bases and J dropped 3 bases, with 10 bases sitting between them. Looked up from germline, CDR1 is MDHEN and CDR2 is SYDVKM. The CDR3 runs 13 residues. Here the CDR3 reads CASISGLNQPQHF. DNA for the CDR3: TGTGCCAGCATATCGGGTCTCAATCAGCCCCAGCATTTT.